This is a list of T cell receptor beta chains from one sample in a study of blood T cell repertoires in COVID-19. Repertoires were generated with immunoSEQ multiplex PCR, while TCRdb's copy carries only in-frame clones and drops some. The sample has approximately 670,000 clones, around 89% seen once. Material: peripheral blood. Every receptor here comes from a young woman with acute or convalescent COVID-19. The CDR3 runs from the conserved cysteine through the conserved F or W.

V gene	J gene	CDR3 protein
TRBV7-2	TRBJ1-2	CASSPGQSLYGYTF
TRBV6-5	TRBJ2-7	CASRPGTGSYEQYF
TRBV5-6	TRBJ2-5	CASSLRTSGGRGTQYF
TRBV19	TRBJ1-2	CASSITEPLYGYTF
TRBV29-1	TRBJ2-2	CSGHSANTGELFF
TRBV25-1	TRBJ1-2	CASSELRQDANYGYTF
TRBV29-1	TRBJ2-7	CSVRTGINSYEQYF
TRBV19	TRBJ1-1	CASSIRGSLEAFF
TRBV5-1	TRBJ2-3	CASSLQGMSTDTQYF
TRBV15	TRBJ2-7	CATSSARGQGRRDEQYF
TRBV30	TRBJ1-1	CAWSVTTNTEAFF
TRBV7-3	TRBJ1-1	CASRAGHGTEAFF
TRBV4-3	TRBJ1-1	CASSQGPLRGGTEAFF
TRBV5-6	TRBJ1-5	CASSRRGNQPQHF
TRBV18	TRBJ1-4	CASSRRGGEYEKLFF
TRBV9	TRBJ1-2	CASTGGRGYTF
TRBV5-1	TRBJ1-2	CASSFPQGGYGYTF
TRBV7-9	TRBJ1-1	CASSLASAFF
TRBV3-1/TRBV3-2	TRBJ2-7	CASSPGTSGSYEQYF
TRBV24-1	TRBJ1-2	CATSDRQGAVGYTF
TRBV18	TRBJ2-7	CASSPSMTGGEQYF
TRBV28	TRBJ1-5	CASGPPPQGALDQPQHF
TRBV2	TRBJ1-2	CASSPGLTYGYTF
TRBV5-1	TRBJ1-5	CASSPDLSNQPQHF
TRBV9	TRBJ2-7	CASSVIDNEQYF
TRBV7-2	TRBJ2-7	CASSLVLGQGSSYEQYF
TRBV29-1	TRBJ1-2	CSVEMDRGPTGYTF
TRBV29-1	TRBJ1-2	CSVRLGNYGYTF
TRBV29-1	TRBJ1-2	CSVEEFSSNYGYTF
TRBV3-1/TRBV3-2	TRBJ1-2	CASSQSTVSETF
TRBV13	TRBJ2-1	CASSSGGSYNEQFF
TRBV27	TRBJ2-1	CASSLLAGDNNEQFF
TRBV6-2/TRBV6-3	TRBJ1-4	CASSYLTNEKLFF
TRBV5-1	TRBJ2-7	CASSFNRGLEQYF
TRBV5-4	TRBJ2-3	CASSSRTSGLTDTQYF
TRBV6-5	TRBJ2-7	CASSFAGRSYEQYF
TRBV29-1	TRBJ1-5	CSVRQANQPQHF
TRBV27	TRBJ1-2	CASSLGGVGTRSNYGYTF
TRBV19	TRBJ1-1	CASSPTGVKTEAFF
TRBV11-2	TRBJ2-7	CASSPSGSEQYF
TRBV5-1	TRBJ2-5	CASSRGGEWETQYF
TRBV29-1	TRBJ2-5	CSVEGDWGETQYF
TRBV27	TRBJ1-1	CASSLTGGHTEAFF
TRBV18	TRBJ1-3	CASSPVGQLSGNTIYF
TRBV6-5	TRBJ2-7	CASRKAGPSEQYF
TRBV4-1	TRBJ1-1	CASSHAPGDGTEAFF
TRBV24-1	TRBJ2-1	CATSGPPKQGNEQFF
TRBV28	TRBJ1-1	CASSPWTANTEAFF
TRBV6-5	TRBJ1-1	CASSYSRGHTEAFF
TRBV5-1	TRBJ2-7	CASSLARSLTYEQYF
TRBV27	TRBJ1-2	CASRQGLGYTF
TRBV18	TRBJ2-1	CASSPPQGLSGNEQFF
TRBV29-1	TRBJ2-3	CSVEGQGVGTDTQYF
TRBV11-2	TRBJ2-3	CASSLGLLKDTQYF
TRBV5-6	TRBJ1-1	CASSLDTGDAEAFF
TRBV12-3/TRBV12-4	TRBJ1-2	CASRLNRVEGYTF
TRBV29-1	TRBJ2-1	CSVTPRQYNEQFF